Included here is one T cell receptor beta chain sequence, with context. The data originate from a study of blood T cell repertoires in COVID-19. Source study methods: Estimation of nucleated cell counts relied on the amplification of reference gene primers. Repertoires were generated with immunoSEQ multiplex PCR, while TCRdb's copy carries only in-frame clones and drops some. From that table come the V and J calls and clone size; the DNA was used to work out D and trimming. This sample has about 180,000 clones, with 86% found just once. In germline, CDR1 is LNHNV, CDR2 YYDKDF (reference sequence). The V and J ends lost 3 bases and 4 bases respectively, with 12 bases between them. This CDR3 spans 14 amino acids.

The V gene is TRBV15, the J gene TRBJ1-2; no firm D call. Input material: peripheral blood. This TCR was recovered from a man aged 45-65 years with active or convalescent COVID-19. The CDR3 sequence: CATSSRRGSYGYTF. CDR3 nucleotide sequence: TGTGCCACCAGCAGCAGAAGAGGGAGCTATGGCTACACCTTC.